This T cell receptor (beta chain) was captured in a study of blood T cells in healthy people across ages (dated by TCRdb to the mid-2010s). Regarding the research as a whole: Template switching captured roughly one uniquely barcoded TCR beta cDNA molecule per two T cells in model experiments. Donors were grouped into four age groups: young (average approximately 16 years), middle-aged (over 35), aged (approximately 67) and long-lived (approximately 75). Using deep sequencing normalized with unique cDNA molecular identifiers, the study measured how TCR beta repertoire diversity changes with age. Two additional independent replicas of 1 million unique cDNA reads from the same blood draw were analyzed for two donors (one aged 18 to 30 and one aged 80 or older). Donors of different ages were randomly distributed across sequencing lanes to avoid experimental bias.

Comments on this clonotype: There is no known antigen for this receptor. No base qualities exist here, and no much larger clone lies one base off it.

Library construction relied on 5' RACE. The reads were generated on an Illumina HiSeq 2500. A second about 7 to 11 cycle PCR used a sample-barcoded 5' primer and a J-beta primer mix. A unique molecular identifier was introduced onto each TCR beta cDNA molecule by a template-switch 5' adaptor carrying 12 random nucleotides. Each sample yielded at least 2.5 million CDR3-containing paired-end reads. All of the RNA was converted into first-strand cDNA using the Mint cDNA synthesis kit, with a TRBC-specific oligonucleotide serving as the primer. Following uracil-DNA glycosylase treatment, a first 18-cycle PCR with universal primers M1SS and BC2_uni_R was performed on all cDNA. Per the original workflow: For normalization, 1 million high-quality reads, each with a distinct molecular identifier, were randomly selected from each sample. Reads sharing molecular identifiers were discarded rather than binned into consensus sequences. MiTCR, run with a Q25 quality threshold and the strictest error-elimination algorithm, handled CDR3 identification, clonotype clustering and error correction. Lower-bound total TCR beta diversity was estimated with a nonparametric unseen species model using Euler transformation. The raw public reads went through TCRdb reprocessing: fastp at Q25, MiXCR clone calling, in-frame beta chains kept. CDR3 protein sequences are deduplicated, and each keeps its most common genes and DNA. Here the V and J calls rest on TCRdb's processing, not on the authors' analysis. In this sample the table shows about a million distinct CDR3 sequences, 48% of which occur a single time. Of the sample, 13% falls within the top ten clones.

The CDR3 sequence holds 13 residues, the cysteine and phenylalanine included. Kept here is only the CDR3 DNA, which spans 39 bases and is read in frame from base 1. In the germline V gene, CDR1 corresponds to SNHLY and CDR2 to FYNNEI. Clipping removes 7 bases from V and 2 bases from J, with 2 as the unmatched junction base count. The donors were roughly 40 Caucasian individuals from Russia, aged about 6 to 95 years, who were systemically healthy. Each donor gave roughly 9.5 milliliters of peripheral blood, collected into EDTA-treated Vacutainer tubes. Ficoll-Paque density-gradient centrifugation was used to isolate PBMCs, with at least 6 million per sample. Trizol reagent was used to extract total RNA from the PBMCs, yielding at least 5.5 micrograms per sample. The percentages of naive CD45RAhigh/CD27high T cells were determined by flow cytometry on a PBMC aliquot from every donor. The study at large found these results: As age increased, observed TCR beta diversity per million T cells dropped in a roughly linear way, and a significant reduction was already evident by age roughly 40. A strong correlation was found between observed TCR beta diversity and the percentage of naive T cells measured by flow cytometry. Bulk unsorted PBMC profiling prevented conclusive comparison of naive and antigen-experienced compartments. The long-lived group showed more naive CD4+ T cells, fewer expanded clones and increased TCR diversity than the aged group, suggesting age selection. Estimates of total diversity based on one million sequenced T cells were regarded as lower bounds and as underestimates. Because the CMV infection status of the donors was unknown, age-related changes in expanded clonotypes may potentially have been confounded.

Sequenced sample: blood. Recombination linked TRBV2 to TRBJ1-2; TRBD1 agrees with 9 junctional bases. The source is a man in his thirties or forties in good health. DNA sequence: TGTGCCAGCACCGGGACAGGGAACTATGGCTACACCTTC. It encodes CASTGTGNYGYTF.